What follows are 30 T cell receptor beta chains derived from one specimen sequenced in a study of cytomegalovirus exposure and HLA in healthy donors. PCR employed 60 Vbeta and 13 Jbeta primers. Produced via immunoSEQ multiplex PCR; TCRdb's table is partial and in-frame only. The data contain 200,000 or so clones, approximately 80% of them singletons. The sequencing sample was made of PBMCs. These receptors were taken from a woman aged 25-40 years in good health and CMV-seropositive.

This rearrangement joins TRBV28 to TRBJ2-7; a possible D gene is TRBD2 (7 bases). Per germline, CDR1 MDHEN and CDR2 SYDVKM. V gave up 6 bases and J gave up 3 bases, with 15 bases separating them. CDR3 length: 14 residues. This CDR3 reads CASRGGGEYYEQYF. CDR3 DNA: TGTGCCAGCAGAGGAGGGGGGGAATACTACGAGCAGTACTTC.

The chain employs TRBV19 and TRBJ2-2; D might be TRBD2 (5 bases). The CDR3 contains 14 residues. The germline V gene has CDR1 LNHDA and CDR2 SQIVND (reference sequence). With 0 bases removed from V and 6 bases from J, the gap between germline ends came to 8 bases. The CDR3 loop reads CASSIDLAAGELFF. The CDR3 nucleotides are TGTGCCAGTAGTATAGATCTAGCCGCCGGGGAGCTGTTTTTT.

This chain connects TRBV5-8 to TRBJ1-4; TRBD1 agrees at 9 bases. Germline V gives CDR1 SGHTS, CDR2 YDEGEE. There are 14 residues in the CDR3. J lost 8 bases, V lost 5 bases, and 7 bases had no gene match. The CDR3 spells CASSLGQGREKLFF. The CDR3 DNA reads as TGTGCCAGCAGTCTCGGACAGGGGAGAGAAAAACTGTTTTTT.

V is TRBV29-1 and J is TRBJ2-2; D is unresolved. From germline, CDR1 is SQVTM and CDR2 ANQGSEA. The CDR3 length is 11 residues. With 4 bases removed from V and 2 bases from J, the gap between germline ends came to 2 bases. This CDR3 reads CSVANTGELFF. CDR3 DNA sequence: TGCAGCGTTGCTAACACCGGGGAGCTGTTTTTT.

The chain joins TRBV21-1 to TRBJ2-2; TRBD1, the table's D call, was not compared with the DNA. TRBV21-1 is assigned pseudogene status. The CDR3 has 15 amino acids. CDR3 region: CASSKPGGACGELFF. In DNA, the CDR3 is TGTGCCAGCAGCAAGCCAGGGGGCGCGTGCGGGGAGCTGTTTTTT.

The CDR3 bases are TGTGCCAGCAGCCACTCCTTGGGCGGGAGGGGGTACAATGAGCAGTTCTTC. Protein product: CASSHSLGGRGYNEQFF. The chain combines TRBV5-4 with TRBJ2-1, with 9 positions matching TRBD2. CDR1 and CDR2 from the germline V gene are SGHNT and YYREEE (reference sequence). Trimming removed 4 bases from V and 4 bases from J; junction bases left unmatched: 12. The CDR3 is made up of 17 amino acids.

The chain carries TRBV7-2 and TRBJ2-3; tentatively, D is TRBD1 (6 bases). The CDR3 covers 15 residues. Germline V gene data show CDR1 as SGHTA and CDR2 as FQGNSA. Trimming pared 3 bases from V and 3 bases from J, leaving 13 bases between. The CDR3 DNA reads as TGTGCCAGCAGCTTGGTGAACAGGGTAACAGATACGCAGTATTTT. This translates into CASSLVNRVTDTQYF.

V gene TRBV7-9 combines with J gene TRBJ1-1; 7 bases line up with TRBD1. The CDR3 has 12 residues. Germline V lookup: CDR1 SEHNR, CDR2 FQNEAQ (reference sequence). Trimming at V came to 4 bases and at J to 8 bases, leaving 4 bases not matched to a gene. As DNA, the CDR3 is TGTGCCAGCAGCTCGACAGGGACAGAAGCTTTCTTT. This sequence encodes CASSSTGTEAFF.

V and J are TRBV6-1 and TRBJ1-3, with D uncertain. With 10 bases removed from V and 0 bases from J, the gap between germline ends came to 10 bases. Per germline, CDR1 MNHNS and CDR2 SASEGT. The CDR3 length is 13 residues. The CDR3 loop reads CATQASSGNTIYF. As DNA, the CDR3 is TGTGCCACCCAAGCGAGCTCTGGAAACACCATATATTTT.

This clone has only one observation. The rearrangement joins TRBV7-9 to TRBJ1-3; the D is unclear. Germline CDR1 SEHNR, CDR2 FQNEAQ (reference sequence). The CDR3 loop spans 14 amino acids. Trimming took off 2 bases at V and 4 bases at J, with 9 bases between the two ends. The CDR3 is CASSLTQRGNTIYF. CDR3 coding DNA: TGTGCCAGCAGCTTAACACAGCGGGGAAACACCATATATTTT.

The rearrangement links TRBV5-8 to TRBJ2-2; D may be TRBD2 (5 bases). V was clipped by 0 bases and J by 6 bases, with 15 bases between them. The CDR3 has 16 residues. Germline CDR1 is SGHTS and CDR2 is YDEGEE. Here the CDR3 DNA reads TGTGCCAGCAGCTTGGCTATCGGGGTTACCGCCGGGGAGCTGTTTTTT. Translated, it gives CASSLAIGVTAGELFF.

The chain carries TRBV7-6 and TRBJ1-1; D possibly corresponds to TRBD1 (5 bases). CDR1 and CDR2 (germline): SGHVS, FNYEAQ. The CDR3 consists of 14 residues. Trimming left V 5 bases short and J 5 bases short, with 15 bases between. The CDR3 sequence: CASSDRGRGTEAFF. CDR3 coding DNA: TGTGCCAGCAGCGACCGGGGCCGGGGGACTGAAGCTTTCTTT.

The V gene is TRBV7-2, the J gene TRBJ2-7; 7 nucleotides agree with TRBD2. Germline lookup yields CDR1 SGHTA and CDR2 FQGNSA. J lost 3 bases, V lost 5 bases, and 7 bases had no gene match. The CDR3 covers 14 residues. The CDR3 coding sequence is TGTGCCAGCAGCCGGGCGGGAGATCGCTACGAGCAGTACTTC. Translation gives CASSRAGDRYEQYF.

The CDR3 loop reads CASSSVVSYTF. CDR3 DNA: TGTGCCAGCAGCTCGGTAGTTAGCTACACCTTC. This rearrangement joins TRBV11-2 to TRBJ1-2; D call uncertain. Germline lookup yields CDR1 SGHAT and CDR2 FQNNGV. V was shortened by 4 bases and J by 9 bases, with 9 bases between the two germline ends. The CDR3 is made up of 11 amino acids.

The chain couples TRBV6-5 to TRBJ2-2; D not resolved. Germline V gene lookup returns CDR1 MNHEY and CDR2 SVGAGI. The germline V and J ends were trimmed by 8 bases and 6 bases, with 7 bases remaining between them. The CDR3 has 11 residues. The CDR3 sequence is CASRSAGELFF. The CDR3 nucleotides read TGTGCCAGCCGGTCGGCCGGGGAGCTGTTTTTT.

This chain connects TRBV28 to TRBJ2-6; D is perhaps TRBD1 (6 bases). V was pared by 6 bases and J by 15 bases, with 21 bases between. CDR1 is MDHEN, CDR2 SYDVKM, per germline. This CDR3 spans 14 amino acids. The CDR3 loop is CASSPTGRRGDLTF. The CDR3 coding sequence is TGTGCCAGCAGCCCGACAGGCCGAAGGGGCGACCTGACTTTC.

V and J are TRBV7-2 and TRBJ2-3; 10 positions agree with TRBD2. Trimming at V came to 8 bases and at J to 5 bases, leaving 7 bases not matched to a gene. The germline CDR1 and CDR2 sequences are SGHTA and FQGNSA. The CDR3 covers 14 residues. The CDR3 region is CASGSSGGLDTQYF. CDR3 nucleotide sequence: TGTGCCAGCGGATCTAGCGGGGGTTTAGATACGCAGTATTTT.

Regarding this clone: The germline gene is not matched at one end of the junction; a read error may be the cause. The V and J genes are TRBV28 and TRBJ2-1; D might be TRBD1 (6 bases). From germline, CDR1 is MDHEN and CDR2 SYDVKM. CDR3 length equals 14 residues. The CDR3 is CVSSSYRVDNEQFF. CDR3 coding DNA: TGTGTCAGCAGTAGCTACAGGGTTGACAATGAGCAGTTCTTC. The entire variable domain, with the rest obtained from reference TRBV28 and TRBJ2-1, is as follows: DVKVTQSSRYLVKRTGEKVFLECVQDMDHENMFWYRQDPGLGLRLIYFSYDVKMKEKGDIPEGYSVSREKKERFSLILESASTNQTSMYLCVSSSYRVDNEQFFGPGTRLTVL.

The chain joins TRBV10-1 to TRBJ2-2; D perhaps matches TRBD1 (6 bases). The V end was cut by 3 bases, the J end by 9 bases, with 20 bases between. Germline-derived CDR1 and CDR2 are WNHNN and SYGVQD (reference sequence). This CDR3 contains 16 residues. For the CDR3, the DNA is TGCGCCAGCAGTGACCTCACCCTACCAGGGGATAGGGAGCTGTTTTTT. It translates to CASSDLTLPGDRELFF.

This sequence joins TRBV29-1 and TRBJ2-3; 8 bases match TRBD2. The CDR3 covers 12 residues. CDR1 and CDR2 (germline): SQVTM, ANQGSEA. The trim removed 7 bases at V and 6 bases at J, leaving 6 bases unmatched. CDR3 bases: TGCAGCGCCAGCGGGAGAGGCGATACGCAGTATTTT. Translated, it gives CSASGRGDTQYF.

This chain uses TRBV27 with TRBJ1-5, with D tentatively TRBD1 (5 bases). The V gene's germline CDR1 is MNHEY and CDR2 SMNVEV (reference sequence). The ends were cut back, 8 bases at V and 6 bases at J, with 20 bases in the middle. The CDR3 runs 15 residues. Written as DNA, the CDR3 is TGTGCCAGCGGCAAGATTGGGGGGATTTTTCAGCCCCAGCATTTT. Its protein is CASGKIGGIFQPQHF.

J is TRBJ1-2 and V is TRBV19; possible D gene TRBD1, 5 bases. This CDR3 region has 11 residues. Per germline, CDR1 LNHDA and CDR2 SQIVND (reference sequence). V lost 11 bases and J 8 bases, leaving 15 bases between the germline ends. The CDR3 protein is CACWGVLGYTF. The CDR3 coding sequence is TGTGCCTGCTGGGGCGTGTTAGGCTACACCTTC.

The V gene is TRBV28, the J gene TRBJ2-7, with a weak D call TRBD1 (5 bases). V was shortened by 5 bases and J by 2 bases, with 19 bases between the two germline ends. Germline assignment: CDR1 MDHEN and CDR2 SYDVKM. The CDR3 has 16 residues. CDR3 sequence (DNA): TGTGCCAGCAGTCCGGACACGCCAGTAAGGCCCTACGAGCAGTACTTC. It is translated as CASSPDTPVRPYEQYF.

As for this clone: The junction shows a germline mismatch at one end, possibly a read error. The chain uses TRBV7-9 and TRBJ1-2, with D tentatively TRBD1 (6 bases). Germline loops: CDR1 SEHNR, CDR2 FQNEAQ (reference sequence). This CDR3 is built from 14 residues. For the CDR3, the DNA is TGTTCCAGCAGCTCGGTGGGGGCTGCCTATGGCTACACCTTC. Encoded protein: CSSSSVGAAYGYTF.

This sequence joins TRBV18 and TRBJ2-7; D ambiguous. The CDR3 runs to 15 residues. CDR1 and CDR2 from the germline V gene are KGHSH and LQKENI. V was trimmed by 3 bases and J by 9 bases, leaving 21 bases between them. Here the CDR3 reads CASSPTESAVRGQYF. CDR3 in DNA: TGTGCCAGCTCACCCACGGAGAGCGCTGTACGAGGGCAGTACTTC. Variable domain in full (rest from reference TRBV18 and TRBJ2-7): NAGVMQNPRHLVRRRGQEARLRCSPMKGHSHVYWYRQLPEEGLKFMVYLQKENIIDESGMPKERFSAEFPKEGPSILRIQQVVRGDSAAYFCASSPTESAVRGQYFGPGTRLTVT.

This chain joins TRBV4-1 and TRBJ2-7, with 11 bases fitting TRBD1. The CDR3 totals 15 residues. Per the germline V gene, CDR1 is MGHRA and CDR2 is YSYEKL. Trimming cost V 1 base and J 6 bases; bases outside gene matches: 5. The CDR3 region is CASSQAGQGGLEQYF. In nucleotides, the CDR3 is TGCGCCAGCAGCCAAGCGGGACAGGGGGGGCTCGAGCAGTACTTC.

V usage is TRBV12-5 and J usage is TRBJ1-1; D not certain. V lost 6 bases and J lost 0, with 8 bases in between. CDR1 is LGHNT, CDR2 FRNRAP, per germline. This CDR3 contains 13 residues. The CDR3 DNA reads as TGTGCTAGTGGCTCTCACATGAACACTGAAGCTTTCTTT. Translated, it gives CASGSHMNTEAFF.

This clone was detected once. The chain joins TRBV10-3 to TRBJ2-7, with 7 bases that match TRBD1. Trimming cost V 11 bases and J 6 bases; bases outside gene matches: 16. CDR1 is ENHRY, CDR2 SYGVKD, per germline. The CDR3 is 14 amino acids. The CDR3 here is CALSKGDSVGEQYF. The CDR3 DNA is TGTGCCCTCTCAAAGGGGGACAGCGTAGGCGAGCAGTACTTC.

The rearrangement joins TRBV7-2 to TRBJ2-1; D unresolved. Germline assignment: CDR1 SGHTA and CDR2 FQGNSA. Trimming took 1 base from V and 6 from J, leaving 10 bases between them. This CDR3 is 14 amino acids long. The CDR3, as DNA: TGTGCCAGCAGCTTAGAAATCCTTATCAATGAGCAGTTCTTC. Its translation is CASSLEILINEQFF.

Turning to this clone: At one end, the junction sequence differs from germline, possibly due to a read error. This chain joins TRBV7-7 and TRBJ2-7; 11 bases line up with TRBD2. CDR1 SSHAT and CDR2 FNYEAQ come from the germline V gene (reference sequence). This CDR3 has 15 residues. The CDR3 DNA reads TGTGCTAGCAGCCCCGGGACTAGCGGCTCCTACGAGCAGTACTTC. This encodes CASSPGTSGSYEQYF.